A single sample is the source of the 20 T cell receptor beta chains below, sequenced in a study of cytomegalovirus exposure and HLA in healthy donors (dated by TCRdb to 2016 to 2017). Library prep was done by the immunoSEQ multiplex PCR assay. As stored in TCRdb, this immuneACCESS dataset retains in-frame rearrangements with V and J assigned. A fraction of the clones does not appear; measured against another copy, unresolved V genes explain less than half of the discrepancy, and the remainder lacks a known reason. The sample table shows 200,000 or so clones, and around nine tenths are seen once. The leading ten clones occupy 1.5% to 2.5% of the sample. Sequencing was done on a sample of PBMCs. The receptors shown here come from a woman under 30 in good health and CMV-seropositive.

The gene calls are TRBV27 and TRBJ2-3; 13 positions match TRBD2. Per germline, CDR1 MNHEY and CDR2 SMNVEV (reference sequence). The CDR3 runs to 17 residues. The ends lost 6 bases at V and 0 bases at J; junction bases unmatched: 6. CDR3 sequence: CASRLAGGLSSTDTQYF. CDR3 DNA sequence: TGTGCCAGCAGACTAGCGGGAGGGCTTTCTAGCACAGATACGCAGTATTTT.

The chain is built from TRBV5-1 and TRBJ2-3; 9 bases map to TRBD1. The CDR3 loop spans 21 amino acids. The V and J ends lost 3 bases and 2 bases, in that order; junction bases with no gene match: 22. Germline-derived CDR1 and CDR2 are SGHRS and YFSETQ. The CDR3 nucleotides read TGCGCCAGCAGCTGGGGACAGGGTTCGGGCGCACACATCACTTTCACAGATACGCAGTATTTT. This sequence encodes CASSWGQGSGAHITFTDTQYF.

The V call is TRBV6-4, the J call TRBJ2-2, with D perhaps matching TRBD2 (5 bases). V was shortened by 3 bases and J by 2 bases, with 10 bases between the two germline ends. Germline CDR1 is MRHNA and CDR2 is SNTAGT. The CDR3 totals 15 residues. CDR3 loop: CASSELSGNTGELFF. CDR3 sequence (DNA): TGTGCCAGCAGTGAACTTTCGGGAAACACCGGGGAGCTGTTTTTT.

The chain recombines TRBV21-1 with TRBJ1-1. TRBV21-1 represents a pseudogene. The length of the CDR3 is 14 residues. CDR3 region: CASSKVGRNTEAFF. The CDR3 DNA is TGTGCCAGCAGCAAAGTAGGGAGAAACACTGAAGCTTTCTTT.

The J gene is TRBJ1-1, the V gene TRBV28; maybe TRBD1 (5 bases). V shed 2 bases and J shed 11 bases, with 15 bases lying between them. CDR1 and CDR2 (germline): MDHEN, SYDVKM. The CDR3 length is 13 residues. This CDR3 is CASSLGGALGAFF. CDR3 nucleotide sequence: TGTGCCAGCAGTTTAGGAGGGGCCTTGGGGGCTTTCTTT.

CDR3 amino acids: CASSFVSWQPPEQYF. In nucleotides, the CDR3 is TGTGCCAGCAGTTTTGTTTCGTGGCAACCTCCCGAGCAGTACTTC. This chain joins TRBV28 and TRBJ2-7; D is unresolved. V was pared by 3 bases and J by 6 bases, with 18 bases between. Germline V gene sequence: CDR1 MDHEN, CDR2 SYDVKM. This CDR3 spans 15 amino acids.

The CDR3 DNA reads TGTGCCAGCAGTCCTGAGGGACTCATCATCGTCTATGGCAATCAGCCCCAGCATTTT. Translation gives CASSPEGLIIVYGNQPQHF. The rearrangement links TRBV28 to TRBJ1-5; D possibly corresponds to TRBD1 (5 bases). V gave up 5 bases and J gave up 2 bases, with 25 bases separating them. The germline gives CDR1 MDHEN, CDR2 SYDVKM. CDR3 length: 19 residues.

This chain links TRBV19 with TRBJ1-2; a weak D match, TRBD1 (5 bases). V dropped 7 bases and J dropped 3 bases, with 15 bases sitting between them. CDR3 length equals 14 residues. The germline CDR1 and CDR2 sequences are LNHDA and SQIVND (reference sequence). The CDR3 DNA is TGTGCCAGTACCAAAGGAGGGGTTGACTATGGCTACACCTTC. Residues: CASTKGGVDYGYTF.

J is TRBJ1-5 and V is TRBV27; 8 nucleotides match TRBD1. Germline CDR1 reads MNHEY; CDR2 reads SMNVEV (reference sequence). With 3 bases clipped from V and 4 bases from J, the junction kept 2 bases outside the gene matches. This CDR3 has 14 amino acids. DNA for the CDR3: TGTGCCAGCAGTTTCGGACAGGGAAATCAGCCCCAGCATTTT. The encoded protein is CASSFGQGNQPQHF.

This clone was counted ten times or more. J is TRBJ2-2 and V is TRBV30; 14 bases are shared with TRBD2. Germline trimming cut 3 bases from V and 8 bases from J; bases unmatched to any gene: 11. The CDR3 loop spans 17 amino acids. Germline loops: CDR1 GTSNPN, CDR2 SVGIG (reference sequence). The DNA for the CDR3 is TGTGCCTGGAGACCTCCGGGACTAGCGGGAGAAGCTGGGGAGCTGTTTTTT. This gives the protein CAWRPPGLAGEAGELFF. Supplemented by reference TRBV30 and TRBJ2-2, the full variable domain reads SQTIHQWPATLVQPVGSPLSLECTVEGTSNPNLYWYRQAAGRGLQLLFYSVGIGQISSEVPQNLSASRPQDRQFILSSKKLLLSDSGFYLCAWRPPGLAGEAGELFFGEGSRLTVL.

The rearrangement links TRBV9 to TRBJ2-2; the match to TRBD2 covers 8 bases. The J segment lost 3 bases and the V segment lost 3 bases, leaving 7 bases of the junction unmatched. This CDR3 has 16 residues. Germline assignment: CDR1 SGDLS and CDR2 YYNGEE. The CDR3 DNA sequence: TGTGCCAGCAGCGCCAGCGGGCGGGAGGACACCGGGGAGCTGTTTTTT. It yields the protein CASSASGREDTGELFF.

The J gene is TRBJ2-1, the V gene TRBV6-6, with D tentatively TRBD1 (6 bases). CDR3 length: 13 residues. Looked up from germline, CDR1 is MNHNY and CDR2 is SVGAGI (reference sequence). V lost 4 bases, J lost 6 bases, and 10 bases lay in between. The CDR3 is CASSFRQANEQFF. The DNA of the CDR3 is TGTGCCAGCAGTTTCCGACAGGCCAATGAGCAGTTCTTC.

This clone was counted once. The chain combines TRBV10-3 with TRBJ2-5; 7 bases fit TRBD2. The J segment lost 5 bases and the V segment lost 3 bases, leaving 9 bases of the junction unmatched. CDR3 length equals 15 residues. The germline gives CDR1 ENHRY, CDR2 SYGVKD. This CDR3 reads CAISDSWEGGETQYF. CDR3 sequence (DNA): TGTGCCATCAGTGACTCGTGGGAGGGTGGGGAGACCCAGTACTTC.

CDR3: CASSQDVSTGTYNEKLFF. In nucleotides, the CDR3 is TGTGCCAGCAGCCAAGACGTTTCCACCGGGACATATAATGAAAAACTGTTTTTT. The genes are TRBV4-2 and TRBJ1-4; maybe TRBD1 (6 bases). V was clipped by 0 bases and J by 4 bases, with 18 bases between them. Germline CDR1 and CDR2: LGHNA and YNFKEQ. The CDR3 has 18 amino acids.

This rearrangement joins TRBV10-3 to TRBJ1-1; D unclear. The CDR3 is 15 amino acids. CDR1 and CDR2 from the germline V gene are ENHRY and SYGVKD. Trimming removed 2 bases from V and 4 bases from J, with 14 bases in between. As DNA, the CDR3 is TGTGCCATCAGTGAGATAAGTCCGAGTAGCACTGAAGCTTTCTTT. Its protein is CAISEISPSSTEAFF.

The CDR3 reads CASSSRGGHEQYF. CDR3 bases: TGTGCCAGCAGTTCCCGGGGAGGGCACGAGCAGTACTTC. The J gene is TRBJ2-7, the V gene TRBV27, with 7 bases aligning to TRBD2. V gave up 4 bases and J gave up 5 bases; unmatched junction bases: 5. This CDR3 comprises 13 residues. Germline CDR1 is MNHEY and CDR2 is SMNVEV (reference sequence).

V usage is TRBV30 and J usage is TRBJ1-1; 7 bases agree with TRBD1. CDR1 is GTSNPN and CDR2 is SVGIG in the germline V gene (reference sequence). The CDR3 is 12 residues long. V was pared by 4 bases and J by 4 bases, with 3 bases of the junction left unmatched. CDR3 bases: TGTGCCTGGAACAGGGGAGGCACTGAAGCTTTCTTT. The encoded protein is CAWNRGGTEAFF.

The chain employs TRBV7-9 and TRBJ2-7; 7 nucleotides line up with TRBD1. J was trimmed by 3 bases and V by 5 bases; bases with no gene match: 7. The CDR3 consists of 14 residues. CDR1 is SEHNR and CDR2 is FQNEAQ in the germline V gene (reference sequence). The CDR3, as DNA: TGTGCCAGCAGCCGGACCGGGACAGTCTACGAGCAGTACTTC. Translated: CASSRTGTVYEQYF.

The chain is built from TRBV28 and TRBJ2-7; D uncertain. The germline CDR1 and CDR2 sequences are MDHEN and SYDVKM. Trimming removed 6 bases at V and 0 bases at J, with 12 bases between. This CDR3 is built from 14 residues. CDR3: CASRPPISSYEQYF. The DNA for the CDR3 is TGTGCCAGCAGACCCCCCATTAGCTCCTACGAGCAGTACTTC. Full variable domain (rest looked up from reference TRBV28 and TRBJ2-7): DVKVTQSSRYLVKRTGEKVFLECVQDMDHENMFWYRQDPGLGLRLIYFSYDVKMKEKGDIPEGYSVSREKKERFSLILESASTNQTSMYLCASRPPISSYEQYFGPGTRLTVT.

The chain employs TRBV7-3 and TRBJ1-1; TRBD1 agrees at 7 bases. This CDR3 contains 14 residues. The junction had 3 bases not matched to a gene; V was cut back by 1 base and J by 4 bases. Looked up from germline, CDR1 is SGHTA and CDR2 is FQGTGA. CDR3 in amino acids: CASSLSRGSTEAFF. The CDR3 region has the DNA TGTGCCAGCAGCTTAAGCAGGGGGAGCACTGAAGCTTTCTTT.